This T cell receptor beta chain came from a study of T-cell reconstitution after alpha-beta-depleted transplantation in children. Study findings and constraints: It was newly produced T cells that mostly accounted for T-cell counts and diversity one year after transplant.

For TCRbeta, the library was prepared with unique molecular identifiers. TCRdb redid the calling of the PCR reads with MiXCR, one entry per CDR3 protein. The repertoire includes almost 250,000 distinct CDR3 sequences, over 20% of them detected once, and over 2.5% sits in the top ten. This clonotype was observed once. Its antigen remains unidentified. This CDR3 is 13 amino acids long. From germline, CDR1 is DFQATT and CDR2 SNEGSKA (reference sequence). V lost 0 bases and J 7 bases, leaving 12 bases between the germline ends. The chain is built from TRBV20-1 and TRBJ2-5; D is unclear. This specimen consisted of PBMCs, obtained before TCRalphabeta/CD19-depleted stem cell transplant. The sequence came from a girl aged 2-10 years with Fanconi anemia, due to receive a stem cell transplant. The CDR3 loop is CSARDGPAGTQYF. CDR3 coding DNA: TGCAGTGCTAGAGATGGTCCGGCCGGGACCCAGTACTTC.